This entry features one T cell receptor beta chain sequence. Its cognate antigen is unknown. PCR employed 60 Vbeta and 13 Jbeta primers. The assay was immunoSEQ multiplex PCR, and TCRdb's table has in-frame clones only and misses some. Altogether 200,000 or so clones are present, 70% to 80% being singletons, with the ten largest covering less than 3%. With 0 bases clipped from V and 6 bases from J, the junction kept 10 bases outside the gene matches. Looked up from germline, CDR1 is MGHRA and CDR2 is YSYEKL. The CDR3 contains 17 residues. These data are taken from a study of cytomegalovirus exposure and HLA in healthy donors. Findings and caveats of the study: A link between a missense DCLRE1C variant and TCR beta V- and J-gene trimming emerged from a later analysis. Being productive about 87% or about 30% of the time was typical of most TCR beta V segments in an earlier analysis. It was reported that the classifier diagnosed cytomegalovirus status with high specificity and sensitivity in both the original and validation cohorts.

This sequence originates from a woman aged 30 to 39 in good health and CMV-seronegative. The chain couples TRBV4-1 to TRBJ2-1; TRBD2 matches 8 bases. Source material: PBMCs. Written as DNA, the CDR3 is TGCGCCAGCAGCCAAGATTGGGCTAGCGGGTTGGTCAATGAGCAGTTCTTC. Encoded protein: CASSQDWASGLVNEQFF.